This T cell receptor (beta chain) came from a study of T-cell reconstitution after alpha-beta-depleted transplantation in children. This sample's TCRbeta library carried unique molecular identifier barcodes. TCRdb processed the PCR reads anew with MiXCR; each CDR3 protein has one entry. The table shows a few hundred thousand distinct CDR3 sequences, with 10% to 13% occurring only once. This clonotype was found a few times. Trimming took off 1 base at V and 6 bases at J, with 15 bases between the two ends. The CDR3 covers 15 residues. Germline CDR1 and CDR2: LGHNA and YNFKEQ. The V call is TRBV4-2, the J call TRBJ1-2; D possibly corresponds to TRBD1 (6 bases). The receptor's source is a human donor who donated a stem cell graft to a child with acute lymphoblastic leukemia. Sample: PBMCs from the stem cell graft donor, taken from the stem cell graft. This chain's CDR3 is CASSQGGDNLDGYTF. The CDR3 nucleotides are TGTGCCAGCAGCCAAGGCGGGGACAACCTGGATGGCTACACCTTC.